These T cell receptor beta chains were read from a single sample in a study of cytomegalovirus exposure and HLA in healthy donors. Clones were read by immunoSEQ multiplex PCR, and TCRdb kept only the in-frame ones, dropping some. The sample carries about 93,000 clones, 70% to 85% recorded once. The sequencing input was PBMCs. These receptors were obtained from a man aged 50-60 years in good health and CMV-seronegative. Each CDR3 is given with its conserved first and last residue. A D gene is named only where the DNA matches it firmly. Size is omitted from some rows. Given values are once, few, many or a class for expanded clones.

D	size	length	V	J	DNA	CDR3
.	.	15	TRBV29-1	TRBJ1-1	TGCAGCGTAACACCCTACAGGGTTGCGAACACTGAAGCTTTCTTT	CSVTPYRVANTEAFF
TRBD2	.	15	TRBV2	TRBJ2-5	TGTGCCAGCAACCGACTAGCGGGAATATTCGAGACCCAGTACTTC	CASNRLAGIFETQYF
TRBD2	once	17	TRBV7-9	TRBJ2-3	TGTGCCAGCAGCCCCGGGACTAGCCATTTTAACACAGATACGCAGTATTTT	CASSPGTSHFNTDTQYF
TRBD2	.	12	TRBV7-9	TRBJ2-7	TGTGCCAGCAAGCGGGAGGGCTACGAGCAGTACTTC	CASKREGYEQYF
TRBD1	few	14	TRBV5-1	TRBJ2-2	TGCGCCAGCAGCTCCAGGGGGCTAACCGGGGAGCTGTTTTTT	CASSSRGLTGELFF
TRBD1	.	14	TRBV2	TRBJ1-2	TGTGCCAGCAGTAAGCTCGACAGGGGCTATGGCTACACCTTC	CASSKLDRGYGYTF
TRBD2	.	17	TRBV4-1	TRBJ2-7	TGCGCCAGCAGCCAAGCGGATAGCGGGATAACGACCTACGAGCAGTACTTC	CASSQADSGITTYEQYF
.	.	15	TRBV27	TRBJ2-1	TGTGCCAGCAGTTTATCTCGCGGGCCCTACAATGAGCAGTTCTTC	CASSLSRGPYNEQFF
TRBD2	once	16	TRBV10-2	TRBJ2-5	TGCGCCAGCAGTGATGAAGCGGGAGGGCCTGGGGAGACCCAGTACTTC	CASSDEAGGPGETQYF
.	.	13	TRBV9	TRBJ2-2	TGTGCCAGCAGCCCCCCGTCGACCGGGGAGCTGTTTTTT	CASSPPSTGELFF
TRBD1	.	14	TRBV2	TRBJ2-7	TGTGCCAGCAGCCTGGGGACAGGTTCCTACGAGCAGTACTTC	CASSLGTGSYEQYF
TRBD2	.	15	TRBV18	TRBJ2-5	TGTGCCAGCTCACCTTCGGCGGGAGGTCAAGAGACCCAGTACTTC	CASSPSAGGQETQYF
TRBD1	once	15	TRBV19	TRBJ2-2	TGTGCCAGCGCGACAGGGGGTCTGAATGCCGGGGAGCTGTTTTTT	CASATGGLNAGELFF
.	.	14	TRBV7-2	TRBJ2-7	TGTGCCAGCAGCTCCCCTGACTCAACCTACGAGCAGTACTTC	CASSSPDSTYEQYF
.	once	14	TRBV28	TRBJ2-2	TGTGCCAGCAGTTTATTTACGAACACCGGGGAGCTGTTTTTT	CASSLFTNTGELFF
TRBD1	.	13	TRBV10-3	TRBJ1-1	TGTGCCATCAGGCAGGGGGCGAGCACTGAAGCTTTCTTT	CAIRQGASTEAFF
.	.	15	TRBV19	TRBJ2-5	TGTGCCAGTAGTACCCGGGAGCTCCTGGGAGAGACCCAGTACTTC	CASSTRELLGETQYF
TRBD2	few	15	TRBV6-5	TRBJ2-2	TGTGCCAGCAATGAGGGAGGGTCCCTCACCGGGGAGCTGTTTTTT	CASNEGGSLTGELFF
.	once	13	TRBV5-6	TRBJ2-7	TGTGCCAGCAGTTTCCAGGGTGGGCACGAGCAGTACTTC	CASSFQGGHEQYF
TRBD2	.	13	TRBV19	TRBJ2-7	TGTGCCAGCCGCCAGAGCGGGGGCTACGAGCAGTACTTC	CASRQSGGYEQYF
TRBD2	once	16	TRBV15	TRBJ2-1	TGTGCCACCAGCGCACGGACTAGCGGGAGTCTTCATGAGCAGTTCTTC	CATSARTSGSLHEQFF
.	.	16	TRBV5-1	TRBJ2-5	TGCGCCAGCAGCTTGGGCTCAGGGGTGGGCCAAGAGACCCAGTACTTC	CASSLGSGVGQETQYF
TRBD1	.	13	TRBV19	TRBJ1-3	TGTGCCAGTAGGACAGGGGCTGGAAACACCATATATTTT	CASRTGAGNTIYF
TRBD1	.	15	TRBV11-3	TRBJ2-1	TGTGCCAGCAGCGCCGGGACAGGGTTATTCGAGGAGCAGTTCTTC	CASSAGTGLFEEQFF
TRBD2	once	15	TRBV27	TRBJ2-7	TGTGCCAGCAGCTCCGGGACTAGCGGGTCCTACGAGCAGTACTTC	CASSSGTSGSYEQYF
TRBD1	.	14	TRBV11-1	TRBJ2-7	TGTGCCAGCAGCTTGGCAGGGGGCTCCTACGAGCAGTACTTC	CASSLAGGSYEQYF
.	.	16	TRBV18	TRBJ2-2	TGTGCCAGCTCCCAACTTGACTCGAGGGACACCGGGGAGCTGTTTTTT	CASSQLDSRDTGELFF
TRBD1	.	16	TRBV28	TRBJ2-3	TGTGCCAGCAGGCAACTTCCGGGACAGAGCACAGATACGCAGTATTTT	CASRQLPGQSTDTQYF
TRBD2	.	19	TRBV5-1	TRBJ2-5	TGCGCCAGCAGCTTGGCCAAGACTAGCGGGAGCTGGGGCCAAGAGACCCAGTACTTC	CASSLAKTSGSWGQETQYF
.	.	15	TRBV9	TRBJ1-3	TGTGCCAGCAGCGTAGCTCCACAGGCTGGAAACACCATATATTTT	CASSVAPQAGNTIYF
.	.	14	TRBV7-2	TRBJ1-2	TGTGCCAGCAGTATTCTGGTCCAGGGAGGCGGCTACACCTTC	CASSILVQGGGYTF
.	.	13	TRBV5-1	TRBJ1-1	TGCGCCAGCAGGGGGGCGGGAGGCACTGAAGCTTTCTTT	CASRGAGGTEAFF
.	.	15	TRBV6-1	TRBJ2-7	TGTGCCAGCAGTGAGGCAACGACAGCATCCTACGAGCAGTACTTC	CASSEATTASYEQYF
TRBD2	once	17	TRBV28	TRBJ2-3	TGTGCCAGCAGTTTATTTGTACTAGCGGGAGTGACAGATACGCAGTATTTT	CASSLFVLAGVTDTQYF
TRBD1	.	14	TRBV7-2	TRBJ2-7	TGTGCCAGCAGCCGAAGACAGGGAACCTACGAGCAGTACTTC	CASSRRQGTYEQYF
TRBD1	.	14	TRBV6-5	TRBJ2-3	TGTGCCAGCAGTCGAGGGACAGGGGTCAATACGCAGTATTTT	CASSRGTGVNTQYF
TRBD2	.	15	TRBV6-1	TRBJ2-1	TGTGCCAGCAGTGATGGGACTAGCGGTTACAATGAGCAGTTCTTC	CASSDGTSGYNEQFF
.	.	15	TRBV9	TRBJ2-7	TGTGCCAGCAGCGTAGGAACAGGGCCCCCAAACGAGCAGTACTTC	CASSVGTGPPNEQYF
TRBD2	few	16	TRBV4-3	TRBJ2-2	TGCGCCAGCAGCCAAGCCAGCGGGAGTTATACCGGGGAGCTGTTTTTT	CASSQASGSYTGELFF
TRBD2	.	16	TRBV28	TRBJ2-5	TGTGCCAGCAGTCAACCCGGGGGGACTCTCGAGGGGACCCAGTACTTC	CASSQPGGTLEGTQYF
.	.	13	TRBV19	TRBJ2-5	TGTGCCAGTAGTGAGACAGGGAGGGAGACCCAGTACTTC	CASSETGRETQYF
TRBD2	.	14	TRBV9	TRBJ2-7	TGTGCCAGCAGCCCCCGCGGGGGGGACTACGAGCAGTACTTC	CASSPRGGDYEQYF
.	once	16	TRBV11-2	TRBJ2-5	TGTGCCAGCAGCCCCTACGGAGGATTCCAGATTGAGACCCAGTACTTC	CASSPYGGFQIETQYF
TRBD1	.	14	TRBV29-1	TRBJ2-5	TGCAGCCAAAGGACAGGGTTGATGGCAGAGACCCAGTACTTC	CSQRTGLMAETQYF
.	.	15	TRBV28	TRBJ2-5	TGTGCCAGCAGCGCTTCGGGGGTAGGAGAGGAGACCCAGTACTTC	CASSASGVGEETQYF
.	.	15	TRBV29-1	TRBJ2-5	TGCAGCGTTGAGCGGGCGGCAGAATCCGACCCTACCCGGTACTTC	CSVERAAESDPTRYF